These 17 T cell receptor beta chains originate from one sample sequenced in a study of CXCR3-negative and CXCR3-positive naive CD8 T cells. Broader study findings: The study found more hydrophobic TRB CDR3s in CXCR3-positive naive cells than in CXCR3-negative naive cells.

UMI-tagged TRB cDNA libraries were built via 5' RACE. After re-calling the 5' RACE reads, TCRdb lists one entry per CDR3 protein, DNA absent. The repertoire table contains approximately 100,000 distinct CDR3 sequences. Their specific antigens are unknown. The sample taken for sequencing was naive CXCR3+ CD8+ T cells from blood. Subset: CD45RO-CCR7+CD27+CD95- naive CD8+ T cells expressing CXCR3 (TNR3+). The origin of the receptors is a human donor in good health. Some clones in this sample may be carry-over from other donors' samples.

The CDR3 reads CASSPTVNEQFF. The chain joins TRBV12-3 or TRBV12-4 to TRBJ2-1; TCRdb names TRBD2, which stays unverified in the absence of DNA. This CDR3 has 12 residues.

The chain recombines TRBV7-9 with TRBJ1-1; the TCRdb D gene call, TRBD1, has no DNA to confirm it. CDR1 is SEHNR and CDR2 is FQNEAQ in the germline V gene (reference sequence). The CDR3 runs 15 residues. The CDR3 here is CASSPRGEGGTEAFF.

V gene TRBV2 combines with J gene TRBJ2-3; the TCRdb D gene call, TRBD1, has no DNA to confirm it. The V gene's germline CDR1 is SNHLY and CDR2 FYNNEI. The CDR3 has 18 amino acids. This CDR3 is CASSEATDREIWADTQYF.

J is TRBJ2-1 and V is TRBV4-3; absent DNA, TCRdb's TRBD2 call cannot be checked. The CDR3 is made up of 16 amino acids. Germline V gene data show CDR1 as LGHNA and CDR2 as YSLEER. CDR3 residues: CASSHVAGSSYNEQFF.

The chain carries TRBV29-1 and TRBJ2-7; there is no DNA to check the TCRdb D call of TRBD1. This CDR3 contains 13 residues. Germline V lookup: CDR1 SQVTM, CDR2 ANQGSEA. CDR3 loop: CSVVTGNSYEQYF.

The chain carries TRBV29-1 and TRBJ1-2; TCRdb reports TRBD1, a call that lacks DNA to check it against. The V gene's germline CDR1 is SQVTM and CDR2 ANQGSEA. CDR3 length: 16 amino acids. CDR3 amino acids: CSVEDSWTGGVYGYTF.

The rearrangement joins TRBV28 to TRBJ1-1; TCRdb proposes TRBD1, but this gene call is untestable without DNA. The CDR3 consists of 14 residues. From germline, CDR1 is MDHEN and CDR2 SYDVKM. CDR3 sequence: CASTTDGGGTEAFF.

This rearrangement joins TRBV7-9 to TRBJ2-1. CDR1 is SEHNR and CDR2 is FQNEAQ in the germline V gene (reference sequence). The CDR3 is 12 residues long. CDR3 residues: CASGSGHNEQFF.

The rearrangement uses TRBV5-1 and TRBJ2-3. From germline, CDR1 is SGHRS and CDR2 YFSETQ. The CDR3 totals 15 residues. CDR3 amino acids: CASSLEGTSADTQYF.

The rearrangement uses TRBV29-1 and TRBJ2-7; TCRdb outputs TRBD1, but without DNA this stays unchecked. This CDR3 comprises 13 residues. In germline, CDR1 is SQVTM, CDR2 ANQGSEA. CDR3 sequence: CSVDEGADSEQYF.

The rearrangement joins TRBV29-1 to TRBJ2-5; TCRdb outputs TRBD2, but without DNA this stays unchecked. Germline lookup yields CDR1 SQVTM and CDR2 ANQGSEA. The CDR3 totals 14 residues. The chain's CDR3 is CSYGLAGYQETQYF.

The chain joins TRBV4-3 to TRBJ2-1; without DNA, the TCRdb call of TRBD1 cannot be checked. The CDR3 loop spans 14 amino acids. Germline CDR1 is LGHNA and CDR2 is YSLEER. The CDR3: CASSSQGEGPGQFF.

The CDR3 sequence: CSVEWTGSQETQYF. The chain carries TRBV29-1 and TRBJ2-5. This CDR3 contains 14 residues. Germline CDR1 is SQVTM and CDR2 is ANQGSEA.

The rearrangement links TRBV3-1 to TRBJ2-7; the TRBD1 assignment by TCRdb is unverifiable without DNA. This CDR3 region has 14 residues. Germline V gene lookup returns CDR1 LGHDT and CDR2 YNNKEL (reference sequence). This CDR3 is CASSQSDRTYEQYF.

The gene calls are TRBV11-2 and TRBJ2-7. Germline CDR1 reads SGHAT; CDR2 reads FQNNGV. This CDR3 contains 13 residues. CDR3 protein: CASSPHHSYEQYF. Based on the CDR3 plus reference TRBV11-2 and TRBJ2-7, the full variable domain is EAGVAQSPRYKIIEKRQSVAFWCNPISGHATLYWYQQILGQGPKLLIQFQNNGVVDDSQLPKDRFSAERLKGVDSTLKIQPAKLEDSAVYLCASSPHHSYEQYFGPGTRLTVT.

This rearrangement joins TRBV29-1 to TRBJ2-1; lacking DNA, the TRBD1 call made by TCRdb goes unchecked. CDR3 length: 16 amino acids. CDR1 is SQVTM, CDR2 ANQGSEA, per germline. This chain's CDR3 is CSVDPGTIRSYNEQFF.

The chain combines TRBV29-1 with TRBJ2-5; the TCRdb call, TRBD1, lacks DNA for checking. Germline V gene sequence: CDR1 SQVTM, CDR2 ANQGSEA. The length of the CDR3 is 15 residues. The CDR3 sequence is CSVSLYRDSQETQYF.